This TCR beta chain was sequenced for a study of cytomegalovirus exposure and HLA in healthy donors. In the study overall: Within the Caucasian-associated ancestry cluster were 81% of the roughly 400 genotyped donors.

In the PCR, 60 Vbeta and 13 Jbeta primers were used. Generated by immunoSEQ multiplex PCR, the TCRdb table keeps only in-frame clones and is missing some. There are about 140,000 clones in the sample; 76% occur only once, and about 3% lies in the top ten. Points from the study as a whole: Later on, an analysis showed TCR association rates differing by HLA locus, with DRB1 the most and HLA-C the fewest.

This clone was observed a few times. No antigen is known for it. The specimen was PBMCs. This receptor was obtained from a male donor in good health and CMV-seronegative.

CDR3 protein: CASSYEAGRGYEQYF. The CDR3 DNA is TGTGCCAGCAGTTACGAAGCTGGCAGGGGATACGAGCAGTACTTC. The J gene is TRBJ2-7, the V gene TRBV6-5, with a possible D match to TRBD1 (6 bases). The CDR3 contains 15 residues. Germline-derived CDR1 and CDR2 are MNHEY and SVGAGI. V lost 2 bases to trimming and J lost 4 bases, with 15 bases between them.